This note documents a single TCR beta chain sequence. J gave up 1 base and V 0 bases, and 11 bases lay outside the gene matches. CDR1 is DFQATT and CDR2 is SNEGSKA in the germline V gene (reference sequence). This CDR3 is 18 amino acids long. The data belong to a study of prognosis after radiotherapy for stage I lung cancer. Whole-study context: Enrolled patients had stage I non-small cell lung cancer and entered the cohort between 2018 and January 2019. Therapy that ran concurrently with stereotactic body radiotherapy was given to no patient.

Researchers took 4.5 to 7 milliliters of peripheral blood at each of two time points. Starting from genomic DNA, TCR beta CDR3 was amplified through two-round multiplex PCR. The authors ran first-round PCR with primers specific to each TRBV and TRBJ gene. TCRdb itself ran the multiplex PCR reads through MiXCR, one entry per CDR3 protein. The table includes about 31,000 distinct CDR3 sequences, 42% detected once. This chain connects TRBV20-1 to TRBJ2-1; 8 bases line up with TRBD2. The input for sequencing was PBMCs, taken before or after stereotactic body radiation therapy (not recorded which). This receptor was taken from a donor aged 50 or older with non-small cell lung cancer. CDR3 nucleotides: TGCAGTGCTAGAGATCTGGGCGGGGGGAGTAGTTCCTACAATGAGCAGTTCTTC. Translated, it gives CSARDLGGGSSSYNEQFF.